The clone carrying this TCR beta chain appeared a few times. What it recognizes is unknown. The entry originates in a study of PD-L1 blockade in urothelial cancer. The wider study: The researchers analyzed blood 3 weeks (second dose) and 6 weeks after treatment start. Study conclusions and caveats: Below-median TCR clonality that was measured in pretreatment blood predicted better survival.

CDR3 length equals 17 residues. The V and J ends lost 6 bases and 1 base, in that order; junction bases with no gene match: 7. Germline CDR1 MGHRA, CDR2 YSYEKL. Profiled with immunoSEQ multiplex PCR; TCRdb holds only in-frame clones, not every one. The data contain 40,000 to 50,000 clones, about 86% of them singletons. Described time point: pretreatment peripheral blood. Patients yielded 1 to 8 samples each, pretreatment and on-treatment. The sample was PBMCs, taken around atezolizumab (anti-PD-L1) treatment. This TCR came from a man aged 65-85 years with urothelial cancer. The gene calls are TRBV4-1 and TRBJ2-3, with TRBD2 identical over 13 bases. CDR3 sequence reads: CASSRTSGRSRTDTQYF. As DNA, the CDR3 is TGCGCCAGCAGTCGGACTAGCGGGAGATCTCGCACAGATACGCAGTATTTT.